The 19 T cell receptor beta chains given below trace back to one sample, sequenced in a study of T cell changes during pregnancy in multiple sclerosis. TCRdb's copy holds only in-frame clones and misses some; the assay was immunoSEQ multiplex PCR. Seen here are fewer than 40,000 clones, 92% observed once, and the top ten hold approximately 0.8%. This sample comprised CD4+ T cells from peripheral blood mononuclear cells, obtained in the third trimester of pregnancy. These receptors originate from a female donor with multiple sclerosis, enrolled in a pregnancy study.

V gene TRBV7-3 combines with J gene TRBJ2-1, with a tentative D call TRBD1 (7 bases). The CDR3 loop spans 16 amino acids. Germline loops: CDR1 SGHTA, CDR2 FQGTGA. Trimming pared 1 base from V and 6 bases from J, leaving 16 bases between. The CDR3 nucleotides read TGTGCCAGCAGCTTAAGAGGGGGGACAGATCGCAATGAGCAGTTCTTC. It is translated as CASSLRGGTDRNEQFF.

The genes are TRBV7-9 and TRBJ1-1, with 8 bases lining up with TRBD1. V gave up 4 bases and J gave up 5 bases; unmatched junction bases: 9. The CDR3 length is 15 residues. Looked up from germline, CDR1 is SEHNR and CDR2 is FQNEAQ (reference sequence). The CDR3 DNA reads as TGTGCCAGCAGCTCTGGACAGGGAGGTGTAACTGAAGCTTTCTTT. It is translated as CASSSGQGGVTEAFF.

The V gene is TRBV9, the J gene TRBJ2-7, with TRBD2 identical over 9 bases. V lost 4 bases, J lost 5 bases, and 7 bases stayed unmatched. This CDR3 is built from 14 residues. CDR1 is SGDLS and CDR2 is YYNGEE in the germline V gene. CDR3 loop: CASSPGTSQNEQYF. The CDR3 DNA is TGTGCCAGCAGCCCAGGGACTAGCCAGAACGAGCAGTACTTC.

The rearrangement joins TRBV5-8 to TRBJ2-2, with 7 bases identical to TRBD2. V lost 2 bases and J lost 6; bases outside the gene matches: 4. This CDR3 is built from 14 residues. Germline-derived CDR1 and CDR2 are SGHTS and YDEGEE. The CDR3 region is CASSFSGGAGELFF. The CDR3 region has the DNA TGTGCCAGCAGCTTCTCGGGGGGAGCCGGGGAGCTGTTTTTT.

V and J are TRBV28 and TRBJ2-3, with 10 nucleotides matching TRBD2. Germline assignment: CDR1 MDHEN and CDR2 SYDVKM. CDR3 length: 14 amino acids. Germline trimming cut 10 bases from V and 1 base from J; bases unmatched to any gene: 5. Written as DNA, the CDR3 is TGTGCCACCGGGGGGACTAGCGGCACAGATACGCAGTATTTT. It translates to CATGGTSGTDTQYF.

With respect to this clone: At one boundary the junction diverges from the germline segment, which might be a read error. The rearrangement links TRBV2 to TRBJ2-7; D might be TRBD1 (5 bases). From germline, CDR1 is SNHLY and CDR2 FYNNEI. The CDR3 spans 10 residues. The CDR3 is CASSVGPHRF. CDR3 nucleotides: TGTGCCAGCAGTGTGGGGCCCCACCGCTTC. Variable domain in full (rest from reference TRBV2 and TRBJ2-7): EPEVTQTPSHQVTQMGQEVILRCVPISNHLYFYWYRQILGQKVEFLVSFYNNEISEKSEIFDDQFSVERPDGSNFTLKIRSTKLEDSAMYFCASSVGPHRFGPGTRLTVT.

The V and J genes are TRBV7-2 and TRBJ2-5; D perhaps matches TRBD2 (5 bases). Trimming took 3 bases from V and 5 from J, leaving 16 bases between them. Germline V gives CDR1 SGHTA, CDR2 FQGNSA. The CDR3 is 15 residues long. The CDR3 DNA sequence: TGTGCCAGCAGCTTGTTCGGGGAAGGGTTTGAGACCCAGTACTTC. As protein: CASSLFGEGFETQYF.

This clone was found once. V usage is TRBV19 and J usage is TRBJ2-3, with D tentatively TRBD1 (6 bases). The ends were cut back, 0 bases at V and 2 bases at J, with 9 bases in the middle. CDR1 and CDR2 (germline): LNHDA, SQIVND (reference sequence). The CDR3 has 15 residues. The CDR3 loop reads CASSIEQGNTDTQYF. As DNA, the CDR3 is TGTGCCAGTAGTATAGAACAGGGTAACACAGATACGCAGTATTTT.

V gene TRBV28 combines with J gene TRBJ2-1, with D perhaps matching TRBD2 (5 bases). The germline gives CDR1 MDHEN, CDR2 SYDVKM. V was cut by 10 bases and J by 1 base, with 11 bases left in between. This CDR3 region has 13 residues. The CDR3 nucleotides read TGTGCCAACGGGAAGAGGTCCTACAATGAGCAGTTCTTC. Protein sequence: CANGKRSYNEQFF.

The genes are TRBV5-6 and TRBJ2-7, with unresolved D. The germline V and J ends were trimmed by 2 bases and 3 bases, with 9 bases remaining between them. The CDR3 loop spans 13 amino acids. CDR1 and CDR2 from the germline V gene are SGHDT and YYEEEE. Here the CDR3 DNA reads TGTGCCAGCAGCTTCTTACAGTTCTACGAGCAGTACTTC. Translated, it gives CASSFLQFYEQYF. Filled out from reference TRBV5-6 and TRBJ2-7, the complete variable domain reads DAGVTQSPTHLIKTRGQQVTLRCSPKSGHDTVSWYQQALGQGPQFIFQYYEEEERQRGNFPDRFSGHQFPNYSSELNVNALLLGDSALYLCASSFLQFYEQYFGPGTRLTVT.

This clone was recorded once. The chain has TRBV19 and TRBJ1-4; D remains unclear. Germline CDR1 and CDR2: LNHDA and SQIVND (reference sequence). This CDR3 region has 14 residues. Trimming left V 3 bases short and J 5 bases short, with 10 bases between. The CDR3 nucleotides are TGTGCCAGTAGTATGGCGGGTCTCAATGAAAAACTGTTTTTT. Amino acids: CASSMAGLNEKLFF.

The CDR3 coding sequence is TGTGCCAGCAGGTTTAACACGAACACTGAAGCTTTCTTT. This sequence encodes CASRFNTNTEAFF. The chain carries TRBV28 and TRBJ1-1; D remains unclear. The CDR3 runs 13 residues. The germline V gene encodes CDR1 MDHEN and CDR2 SYDVKM. Trimming shortened V by 6 bases and J by 1 base, and 9 bases separated the two germline ends.

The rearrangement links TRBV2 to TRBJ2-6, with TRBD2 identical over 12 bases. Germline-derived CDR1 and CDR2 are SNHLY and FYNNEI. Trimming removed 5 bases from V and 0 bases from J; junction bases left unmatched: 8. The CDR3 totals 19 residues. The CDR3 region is CASSFRLAGATSGANVLTF. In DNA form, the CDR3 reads TGTGCCAGCAGTTTTAGACTAGCGGGAGCCACCTCTGGGGCCAACGTCCTGACTTTC.

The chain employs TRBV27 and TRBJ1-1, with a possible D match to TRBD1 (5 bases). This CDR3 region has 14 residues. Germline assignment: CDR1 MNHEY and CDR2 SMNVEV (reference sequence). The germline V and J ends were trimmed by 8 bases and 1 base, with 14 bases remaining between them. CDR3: CASQRQSTNTEAFF. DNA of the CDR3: TGTGCCAGCCAGCGACAGAGTACGAACACTGAAGCTTTCTTT.

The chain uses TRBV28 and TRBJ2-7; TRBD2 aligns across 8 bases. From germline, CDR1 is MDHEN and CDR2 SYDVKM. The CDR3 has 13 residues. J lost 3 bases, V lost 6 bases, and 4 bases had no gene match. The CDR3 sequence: CASSPGLVYEQYF. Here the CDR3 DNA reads TGTGCCAGCAGCCCGGGACTAGTCTACGAGCAGTACTTC.

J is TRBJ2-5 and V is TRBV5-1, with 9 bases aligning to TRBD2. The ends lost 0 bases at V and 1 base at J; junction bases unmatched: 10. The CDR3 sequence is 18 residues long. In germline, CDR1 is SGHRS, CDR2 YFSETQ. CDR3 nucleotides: TGCGCCAGCAGCTTGGGGTCTAGCGGGACGGCCATCCAAGAGACCCAGTACTTC. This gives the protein CASSLGSSGTAIQETQYF.

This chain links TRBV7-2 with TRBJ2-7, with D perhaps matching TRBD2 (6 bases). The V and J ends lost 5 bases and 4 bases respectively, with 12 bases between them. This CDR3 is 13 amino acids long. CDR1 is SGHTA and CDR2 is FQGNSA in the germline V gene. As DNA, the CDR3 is TGTGCCAGCAGCGCAGCCGGGGGTTACGAGCAGTACTTC. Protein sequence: CASSAAGGYEQYF.

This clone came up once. The CDR3 loop reads CASSQDETPNQPQHF. In nucleotides, the CDR3 is TGCGCCAGCAGCCAAGATGAGACACCTAATCAGCCCCAGCATTTT. The J gene is TRBJ1-5, the V gene TRBV4-1, with D unresolved. This CDR3 is 15 amino acids long. V was trimmed by 0 bases and J by 4 bases, leaving 10 bases between them. Germline CDR1 is MGHRA and CDR2 is YSYEKL.

Written as DNA, the CDR3 is TGCAGCGCCAGGGGAGGGCAAACTGAAGCTTTCTTT. It specifies CSARGGQTEAFF. The chain recombines TRBV29-1 with TRBJ1-1, with TRBD1 as a possible D gene (6 bases). The CDR3 loop spans 12 amino acids. Per the germline V gene, CDR1 is SQVTM and CDR2 is ANQGSEA. Trimming removed 7 bases from V and 5 bases from J, with 14 bases in between.